This entry is about one T cell receptor beta chain. The CDR3 extends over 16 amino acids. Germline CDR1 reads SGHTA; CDR2 reads FQGNSA. V trimming: 5 bases; J trimming: 2 bases; junction bases outside the gene matches: 10. The data were taken from a study of blood T cell repertoires in COVID-19. Study-wide context: Acute and convalescent COVID-19 specimens originated in the United States, Italy and Spain. T cells, B-cell-depleted T cells, or PBMCs supplied cDNA or gDNA.

Per the authors' pipeline: Amplified reference gene primers provided the basis for estimating nucleated cell counts. The protocol was immunoSEQ multiplex PCR, while the TCRdb copy is restricted to in-frame clones and leaves out a portion. The V and J calls and the clone size are those of that table, but D and trimming were determined from the DNA. The sample shows a few hundred thousand clones, more than 80% of them seen only once. Sequencing was performed on peripheral blood. The TCR sequence derives from a man aged 40-50 years with acute or convalescent COVID-19. The chain is built from TRBV7-2 and TRBJ2-7, with 9 bases lining up with TRBD2. The CDR3 DNA reads as TGTGCCAGCAGCCTACCCCGGGCTAGCGGGGCCTACGAGCAGTACTTC. Translated: CASSLPRASGAYEQYF.